The clone carrying this T cell receptor beta chain has just a few counts. TCR beta CDR3 sequences were amplified from RNA transcripts. During a first-round RT-PCR of the TCR CDR3, the HTBI primer set was used. In TCRdb, the multiplex PCR reads were re-called with MiXCR into one record per CDR3 protein. The table lists under 650,000 distinct CDR3 sequences, 15% to 20% of them singletons. The V gene lost 5 bases and the J gene lost 13 bases, with 17 bases spanning the gap. The CDR3 sequence is 12 residues long. Germline V gene sequence: CDR1 SEHNR, CDR2 FQNEAQ (reference sequence). This sample stems from a study of T cells in Graves' hyperthyroidism and ophthalmopathy.

The source is a woman in her thirties with Graves' hyperthyroidism. Sequenced input: blood. This sequence joins TRBV7-9 and TRBJ1-1, with D perhaps matching TRBD1 (5 bases). CDR3 amino acids: CASSPSRDWGFF. The CDR3 nucleotides read TGTGCCAGCAGCCCTAGTCGGGACTGGGGTTTCTTT.